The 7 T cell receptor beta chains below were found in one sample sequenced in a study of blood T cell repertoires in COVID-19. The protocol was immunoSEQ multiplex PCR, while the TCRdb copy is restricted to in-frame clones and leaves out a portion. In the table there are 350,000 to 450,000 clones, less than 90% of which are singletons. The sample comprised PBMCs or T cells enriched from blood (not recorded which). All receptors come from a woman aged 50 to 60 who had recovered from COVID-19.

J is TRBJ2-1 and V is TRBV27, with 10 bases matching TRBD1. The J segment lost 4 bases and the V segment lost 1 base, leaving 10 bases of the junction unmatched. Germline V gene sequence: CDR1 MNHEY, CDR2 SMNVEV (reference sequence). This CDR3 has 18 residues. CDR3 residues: CASSLFDRGTGEYNEQFF. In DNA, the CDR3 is TGTGCCAGCAGTTTATTCGACCGCGGGACAGGGGAATACAATGAGCAGTTCTTC.

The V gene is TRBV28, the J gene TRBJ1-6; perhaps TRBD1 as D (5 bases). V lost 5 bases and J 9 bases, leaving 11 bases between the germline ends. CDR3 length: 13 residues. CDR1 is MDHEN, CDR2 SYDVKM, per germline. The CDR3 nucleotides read TGTGCCAGCAGTGGGCGGGGGACTTCACCCCTCCACTTT. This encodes CASSGRGTSPLHF.

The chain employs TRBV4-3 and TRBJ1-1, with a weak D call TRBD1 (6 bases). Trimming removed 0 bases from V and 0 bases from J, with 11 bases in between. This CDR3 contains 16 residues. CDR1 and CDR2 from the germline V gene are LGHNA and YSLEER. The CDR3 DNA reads TGCGCCAGCAGCCAAGAGATAGGACAGATGAACACTGAAGCTTTCTTT. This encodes CASSQEIGQMNTEAFF.

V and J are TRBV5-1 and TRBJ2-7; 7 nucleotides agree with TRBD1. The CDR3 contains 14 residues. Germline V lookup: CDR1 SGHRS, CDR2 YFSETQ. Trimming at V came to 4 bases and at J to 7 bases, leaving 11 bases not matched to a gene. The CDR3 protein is CASSPSTGVGEQYF. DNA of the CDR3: TGCGCCAGCAGCCCATCAACAGGGGTCGGGGAGCAGTACTTC.

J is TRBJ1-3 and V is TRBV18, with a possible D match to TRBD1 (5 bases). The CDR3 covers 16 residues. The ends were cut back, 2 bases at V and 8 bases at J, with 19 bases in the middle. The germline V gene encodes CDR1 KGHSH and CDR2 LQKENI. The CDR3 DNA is TGTGCCAGCTCACCAATGTTCGGCCAGGGCGAGGACACCATATATTTT. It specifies CASSPMFGQGEDTIYF.

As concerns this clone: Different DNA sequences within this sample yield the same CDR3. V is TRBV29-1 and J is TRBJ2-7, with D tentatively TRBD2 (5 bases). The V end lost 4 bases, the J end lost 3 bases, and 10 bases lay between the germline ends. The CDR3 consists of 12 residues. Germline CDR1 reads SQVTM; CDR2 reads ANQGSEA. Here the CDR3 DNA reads TGCAGCGTTGGGACTGGAAGCTACGAGCAGTACTTC. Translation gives CSVGTGSYEQYF.

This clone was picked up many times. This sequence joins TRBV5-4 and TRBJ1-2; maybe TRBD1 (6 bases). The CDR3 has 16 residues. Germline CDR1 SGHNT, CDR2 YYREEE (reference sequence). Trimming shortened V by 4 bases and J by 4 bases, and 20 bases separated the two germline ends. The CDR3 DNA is TGTGCCAGCAGCAACAACAGGGACCCGGAGGCCTATGGCTACACCTTC. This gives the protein CASSNNRDPEAYGYTF.